This TCR beta chain was sequenced during a study of a mutant IDH1 vaccine in newly diagnosed glioma. Study as a whole: The start of vaccination came 4-6 weeks after radiotherapy alone, or with temozolomide cycles. Earlier care involved radiotherapy, temozolomide, or both, and the majority received both. Treated patients, averaging roughly 44 years, were about 60% male and about 38% female.

Sequencing was performed with immunoSEQ multiplex PCR; in TCRdb, only in-frame clones are kept and a portion is missing. This table holds roughly 60,000 clones, about 85% found once. The time point is: week 23, last vaccination. Doses consisted of 300 ug of mutant IDH1 20-mer peptide each, paired with topical imiquimod. Germline-derived CDR1 and CDR2 are GTSNPN and SVGIG (reference sequence). The CDR3 runs 13 residues. V gave up 0 bases and J gave up 5 bases, with 8 bases separating them. This clone was recorded a few times. Antigen specificity is unknown. The chain is built from TRBV30 and TRBJ1-5, with D unclear. The sample consisted of PBMCs, taken from a glioma patient whose treatment included an IDH1 peptide vaccine. The sequence was obtained from a man in his thirties or forties with glioma. The CDR3 is CAWSVGNDQPQHF. CDR3 in DNA: TGTGCCTGGAGTGTAGGGAATGATCAGCCCCAGCATTTT.